The 12 T cell receptor beta chains in this list originate from one sample, sequenced in a study of T cells in Graves' hyperthyroidism and ophthalmopathy. Template material for amplifying TCR beta CDR3 regions consisted of RNA transcripts. RT-PCR in the first round (using the HTBI primer set) targeted the TCR CDR3. MiXCR was run by TCRdb on the multiplex PCR reads, yielding one entry per CDR3 protein. This table holds 650,000 to 700,000 distinct CDR3 sequences, 17% found once. Sample: blood. These receptors were collected from a man aged 50 to 59 with Graves' hyperthyroidism.

This chain connects TRBV4-1 to TRBJ1-5; no firm D call. CDR3 length: 13 residues. Germline V CDR1 and CDR2: MGHRA, YSYEKL. V shed 0 bases and J shed 11 bases, with 11 bases lying between them. The CDR3 nucleotides read TGCGCCAGCAGCCAAGACGGTCCCAGCTCCCAGCATTTT. This gives the protein CASSQDGPSSQHF.

The chain joins TRBV6-1 to TRBJ1-1; D possibly corresponds to TRBD1 (5 bases). Per the germline V gene, CDR1 is MNHNS and CDR2 is SASEGT. The CDR3 extends over 14 amino acids. V was cut by 1 base and J by 4 bases, with 10 bases left in between. The CDR3 DNA follows: TGTGCCAGCAGTGAAGTGGGGGGGAGCACTGAAGCTTTCTTT. Its translation: CASSEVGGSTEAFF.

This chain uses TRBV4-1 with TRBJ2-7; D gene ambiguous. Trimming pared 0 bases from V and 0 bases from J, leaving 9 bases between. The CDR3 runs to 15 residues. The germline gives CDR1 MGHRA, CDR2 YSYEKL. CDR3 region: CASSQEIRHSYEQYF. The CDR3 nucleotides read TGCGCCAGCAGCCAAGAGATCAGGCACTCCTACGAGCAGTACTTC.

There are many counts of this clonotype. The chain combines TRBV12-3 or TRBV12-4 with TRBJ2-1, with 12 bases that match TRBD2. The length of the CDR3 is 16 residues. The J segment lost 4 bases and the V segment lost 3 bases, leaving 4 bases of the junction unmatched. The CDR3 here is CASSFLAGGSYNEQFF. The CDR3 DNA follows: TGTGCCAGCAGTTTTCTAGCGGGAGGGAGTTACAATGAGCAGTTCTTC.

As regards this clonotype: A clone one base away is much larger, so this may be a read error. The CDR3 is CASSSVDMNTEACF. In DNA form, the CDR3 reads TGTGCCAGCAGTTCCGTTGATATGAACACTGAAGCTTGCTTT. The gene calls are TRBV27 and TRBJ1-1, with unresolved D. Germline V gene data show CDR1 as MNHEY and CDR2 as SMNVEV (reference sequence). This CDR3 region has 14 residues.

The V call is TRBV30, the J call TRBJ1-5, with D possibly TRBD1 on 5 matching bases. Germline V CDR1 and CDR2: GTSNPN, SVGIG (reference sequence). V shed 2 bases and J shed 1 base, with 15 bases lying between them. The CDR3 covers 16 residues. The chain's CDR3 is CAWSSTDSGSNQPQHF. The CDR3 coding sequence is TGTGCCTGGAGTTCCACTGACAGTGGGAGCAATCAGCCCCAGCATTTT. The full variable domain, with the rest looked up from reference TRBV30 and TRBJ1-5, is SQTIHQWPATLVQPVGSPLSLECTVEGTSNPNLYWYRQAAGRGLQLLFYSVGIGQISSEVPQNLSASRPQDRQFILSSKKLLLSDSGFYLCAWSSTDSGSNQPQHFGDGTRLSIL.

This clonotype occurred many times. Its ends do not fully match the called genes, so a read error is possible. The V and J genes are TRBV7-2 and TRBJ1-5; weak D call: TRBD1 (6 bases). CDR3 length: 15 amino acids. Germline V gives CDR1 SGHTA, CDR2 FQGNSA. In nucleotides, the CDR3 is TGTGCCAGCAGCCTAGCGTCGGACAGCCAATCGCCCCAGCATTTT. Encoded protein: CASSLASDSQSPQHF.

This clonotype was observed many times. The chain links TRBV12-3 or TRBV12-4 to TRBJ2-6, with TRBD2 as a possible D gene (5 bases). The CDR3 covers 15 residues. V lost 8 bases and J 4 bases, leaving 15 bases between the germline ends. CDR3 loop: CASWDSGVGANVLTF. In nucleotides, the CDR3 is TGTGCCAGCTGGGATTCCGGGGTCGGGGCCAACGTCCTGACTTTC.

The J gene is TRBJ1-5, the V gene TRBV15; D call uncertain. Per the germline V gene, CDR1 is LNHNV and CDR2 is YYDKDF (reference sequence). The CDR3 spans 15 residues. The germline V and J ends were trimmed by 4 bases and 5 bases, with 15 bases remaining between them. The CDR3 sequence is CATSTRDTNHQPQHF. The CDR3 DNA is TGTGCCACCAGCACCCGAGACACAAATCATCAGCCCCAGCATTTT. Supplemented by reference TRBV15 and TRBJ1-5, the full variable domain reads DAMVIQNPRYQVTQFGKPVTLSCSQTLNHNVMYWYQQKSSQAPKLLFHYYDKDFNNEADTPDNFQSRRPNTSFCFLDIRSPGLGDTAMYLCATSTRDTNHQPQHFGDGTRLSIL.

The table lists this clonotype with a few counts. The chain links TRBV15 to TRBJ1-4, with D perhaps TRBD1 (6 bases). There are 18 residues in the CDR3. Germline V CDR1 and CDR2: LNHNV, YYDKDF (reference sequence). Trimming cost V 4 bases and J 1 base, with 19 bases left between them. This chain's CDR3 is CATSTLRGGARTNEKLFF. The CDR3 DNA follows: TGTGCCACCAGCACTCTAAGAGGGGGGGCTCGAACTAATGAAAAACTGTTTTTT. The full variable domain, in which reference TRBV15 and TRBJ1-4 provide the parts outside the CDR3, is DAMVIQNPRYQVTQFGKPVTLSCSQTLNHNVMYWYQQKSSQAPKLLFHYYDKDFNNEADTPDNFQSRRPNTSFCFLDIRSPGLGDTAMYLCATSTLRGGARTNEKLFFGSGTQLSVL.

This clonotype was counted between two and nine times. The genes are TRBV3-1 and TRBJ2-5; TRBD1 agrees at 8 bases. This CDR3 has 14 amino acids. Germline lookup yields CDR1 LGHDT and CDR2 YNNKEL (reference sequence). J gave up 3 bases and V 5 bases, and 5 bases lay outside the gene matches. This CDR3 reads CASSYTGGKETQYF. For the CDR3, the DNA is TGTGCCAGCAGCTATACAGGGGGAAAAGAGACCCAGTACTTC.

This clonotype was observed many times. The rearrangement joins TRBV2 to TRBJ2-1; no clear D. CDR3 length: 15 residues. V gave up 5 bases and J gave up 3 bases, with 14 bases separating them. In germline, CDR1 is SNHLY, CDR2 FYNNEI. CDR3 bases: TGTGCCAGCAGTCTTCTGGAGTCAGGCTACAATGAGCAGTTCTTC. Encoded protein: CASSLLESGYNEQFF.